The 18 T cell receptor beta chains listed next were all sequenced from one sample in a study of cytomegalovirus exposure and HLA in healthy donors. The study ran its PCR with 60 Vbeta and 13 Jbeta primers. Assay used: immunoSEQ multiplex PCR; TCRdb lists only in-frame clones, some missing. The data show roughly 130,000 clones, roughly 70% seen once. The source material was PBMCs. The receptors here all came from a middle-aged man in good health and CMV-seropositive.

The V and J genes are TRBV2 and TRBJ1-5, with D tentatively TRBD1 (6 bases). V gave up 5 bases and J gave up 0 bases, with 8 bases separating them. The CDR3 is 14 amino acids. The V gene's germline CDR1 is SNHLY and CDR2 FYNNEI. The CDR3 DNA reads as TGTGCCAGCAGTACACAGGGTAGCAATCAGCCCCAGCATTTT. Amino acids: CASSTQGSNQPQHF. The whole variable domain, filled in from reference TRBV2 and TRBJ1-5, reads EPEVTQTPSHQVTQMGQEVILRCVPISNHLYFYWYRQILGQKVEFLVSFYNNEISEKSEIFDDQFSVERPDGSNFTLKIRSTKLEDSAMYFCASSTQGSNQPQHFGDGTRLSIL.

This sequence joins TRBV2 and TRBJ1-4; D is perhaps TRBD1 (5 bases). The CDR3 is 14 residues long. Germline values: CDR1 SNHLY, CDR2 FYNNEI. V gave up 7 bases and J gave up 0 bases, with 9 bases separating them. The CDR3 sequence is CASKGYATNEKLFF. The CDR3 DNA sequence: TGTGCCAGCAAGGGGTATGCAACTAATGAAAAACTGTTTTTT.

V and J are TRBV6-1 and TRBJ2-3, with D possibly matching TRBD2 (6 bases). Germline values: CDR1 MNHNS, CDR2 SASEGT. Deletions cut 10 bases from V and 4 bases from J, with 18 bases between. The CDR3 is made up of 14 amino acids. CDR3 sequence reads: CATPGGGEPDTQYF. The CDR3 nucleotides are TGTGCCACCCCTGGTGGAGGGGAACCAGATACGCAGTATTTT.

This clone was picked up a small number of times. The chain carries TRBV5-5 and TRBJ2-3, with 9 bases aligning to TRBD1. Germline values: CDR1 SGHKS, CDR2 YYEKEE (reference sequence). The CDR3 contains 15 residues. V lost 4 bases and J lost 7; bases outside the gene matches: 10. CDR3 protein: CASSQGQGRPNTQYF. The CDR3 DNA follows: TGTGCCAGCAGCCAGGGACAGGGCCGACCTAATACGCAGTATTTT.

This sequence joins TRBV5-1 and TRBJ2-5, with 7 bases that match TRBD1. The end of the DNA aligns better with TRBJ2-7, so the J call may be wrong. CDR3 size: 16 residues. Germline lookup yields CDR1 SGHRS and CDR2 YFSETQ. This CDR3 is CASSSHDRESSYEQYF. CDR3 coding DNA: TGCGCCAGCAGCTCACACGACAGGGAGAGCTCCTACGAGCAGTACTTC.

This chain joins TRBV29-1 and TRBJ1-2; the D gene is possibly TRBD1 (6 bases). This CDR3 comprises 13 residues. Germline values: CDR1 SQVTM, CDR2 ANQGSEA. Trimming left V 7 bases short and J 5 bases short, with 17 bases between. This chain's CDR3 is CSAAFGTLYGYTF. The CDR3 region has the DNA TGCAGCGCCGCATTCGGGACATTGTATGGCTACACCTTC.

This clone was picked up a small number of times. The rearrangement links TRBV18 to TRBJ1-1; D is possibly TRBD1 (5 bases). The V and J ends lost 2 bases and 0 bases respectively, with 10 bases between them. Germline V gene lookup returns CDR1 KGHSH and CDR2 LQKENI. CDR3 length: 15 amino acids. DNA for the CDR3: TGTGCCAGCTCACCAACAGGCTTCATGAACACTGAAGCTTTCTTT. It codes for CASSPTGFMNTEAFF.

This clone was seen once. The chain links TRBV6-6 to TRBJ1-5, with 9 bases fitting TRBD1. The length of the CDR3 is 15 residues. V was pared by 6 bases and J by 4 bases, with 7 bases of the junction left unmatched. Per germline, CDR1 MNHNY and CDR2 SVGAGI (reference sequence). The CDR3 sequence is CASRPGQGSNQPQHF. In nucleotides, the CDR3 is TGTGCCAGCAGGCCCGGACAGGGGTCTAATCAGCCCCAGCATTTT.

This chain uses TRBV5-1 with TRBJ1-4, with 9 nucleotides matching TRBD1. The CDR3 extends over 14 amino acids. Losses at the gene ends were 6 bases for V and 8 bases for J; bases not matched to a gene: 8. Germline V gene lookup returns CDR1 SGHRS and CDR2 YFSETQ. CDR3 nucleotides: TGCGCCAGCACTCTAACCACAGGGGGCGAAAAACTGTTTTTT. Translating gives CASTLTTGGEKLFF.

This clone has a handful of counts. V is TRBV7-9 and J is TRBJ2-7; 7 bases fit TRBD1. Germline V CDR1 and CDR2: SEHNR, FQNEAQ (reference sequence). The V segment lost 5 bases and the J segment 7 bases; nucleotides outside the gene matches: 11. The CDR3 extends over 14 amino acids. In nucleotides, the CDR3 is TGTGCCAGCAGCCTACAATCAAGGGGGCGAGAGCAGTACTTC. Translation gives CASSLQSRGREQYF.

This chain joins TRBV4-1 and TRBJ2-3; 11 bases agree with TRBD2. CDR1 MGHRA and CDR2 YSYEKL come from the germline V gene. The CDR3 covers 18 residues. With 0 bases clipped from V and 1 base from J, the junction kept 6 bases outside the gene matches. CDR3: CASSQDLGTSGRTDTQYF. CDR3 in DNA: TGCGCCAGCAGCCAAGATCTCGGGACTAGCGGACGCACAGATACGCAGTATTTT.

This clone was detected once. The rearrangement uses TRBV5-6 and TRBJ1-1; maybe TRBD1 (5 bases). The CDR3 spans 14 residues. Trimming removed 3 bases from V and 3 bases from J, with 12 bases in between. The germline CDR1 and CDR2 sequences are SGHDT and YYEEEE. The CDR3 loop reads CASSSWGVYTEAFF. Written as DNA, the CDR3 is TGTGCCAGCAGCTCCTGGGGGGTTTACACTGAAGCTTTCTTT. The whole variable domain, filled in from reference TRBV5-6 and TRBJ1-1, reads DAGVTQSPTHLIKTRGQQVTLRCSPKSGHDTVSWYQQALGQGPQFIFQYYEEEERQRGNFPDRFSGHQFPNYSSELNVNALLLGDSALYLCASSSWGVYTEAFFGQGTRLTVV.

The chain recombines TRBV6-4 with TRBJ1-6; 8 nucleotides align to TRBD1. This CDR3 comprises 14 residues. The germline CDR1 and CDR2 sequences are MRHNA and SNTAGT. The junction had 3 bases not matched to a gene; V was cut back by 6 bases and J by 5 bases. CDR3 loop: CASRETGDNSPLHF. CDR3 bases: TGTGCCAGCAGGGAGACAGGGGATAATTCACCCCTCCACTTT.

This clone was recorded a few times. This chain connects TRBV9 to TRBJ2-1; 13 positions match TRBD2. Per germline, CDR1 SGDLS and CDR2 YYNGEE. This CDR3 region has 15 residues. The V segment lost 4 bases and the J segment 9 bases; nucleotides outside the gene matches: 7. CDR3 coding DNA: TGTGCCAGCAGCTCGAGAGGGACTAGCGGGACTGAGCAGTTCTTC. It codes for CASSSRGTSGTEQFF. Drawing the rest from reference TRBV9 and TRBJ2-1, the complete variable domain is DSGVTQTPKHLITATGQRVTLRCSPRSGDLSVYWYQQSLDQGLQFLIQYYNGEERAKGNILERFSAQQFPDLHSELNLSSLELGDSALYFCASSSRGTSGTEQFFGPGTRLTVL.

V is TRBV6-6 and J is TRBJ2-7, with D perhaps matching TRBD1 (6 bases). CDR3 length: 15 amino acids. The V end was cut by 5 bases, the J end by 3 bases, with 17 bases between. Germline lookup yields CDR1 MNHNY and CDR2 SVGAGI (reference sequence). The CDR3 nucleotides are TGTGCCAGCAGTGCCCTTCAGGGGTTGCGCTACGAGCAGTACTTC. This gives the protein CASSALQGLRYEQYF.

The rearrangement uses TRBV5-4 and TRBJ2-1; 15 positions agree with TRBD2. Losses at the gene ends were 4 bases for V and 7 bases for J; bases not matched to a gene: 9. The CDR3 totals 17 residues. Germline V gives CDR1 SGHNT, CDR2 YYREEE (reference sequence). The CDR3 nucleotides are TGTGCCAGCAGCCGAGGACTAGCGGGGGGGGCGGGAAATGAGCAGTTCTTC. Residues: CASSRGLAGGAGNEQFF.

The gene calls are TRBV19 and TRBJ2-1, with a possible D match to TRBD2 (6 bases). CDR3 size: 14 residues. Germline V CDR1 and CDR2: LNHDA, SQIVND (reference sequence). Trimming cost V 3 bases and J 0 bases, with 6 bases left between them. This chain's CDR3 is CASSIGSSYNEQFF. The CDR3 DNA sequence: TGTGCCAGTAGTATCGGGAGCTCCTACAATGAGCAGTTCTTC.

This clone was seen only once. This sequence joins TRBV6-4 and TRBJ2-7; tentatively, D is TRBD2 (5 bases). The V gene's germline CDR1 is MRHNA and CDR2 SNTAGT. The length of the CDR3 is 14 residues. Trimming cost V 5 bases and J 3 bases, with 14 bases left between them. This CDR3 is CASSREVDLYEQYF. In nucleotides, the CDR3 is TGTGCCAGCAGTCGGGAAGTGGATCTCTACGAGCAGTACTTC.